One and the same sample provided the 17 T cell receptor beta chains below, sequenced in a study of human T cells and chemical hapten exposure. TCRdb re-called the RACE reads through MiXCR, storing one row per CDR3 protein. This sample yields 65,000 to 85,000 distinct CDR3 sequences, of which 10% to 15% are seen a single time; around 3.2% belongs to the top ten. The time point denotes: patch test 1, 2 weeks after DPC sensitization. Treatment denoted: therapeutic diphenylcyclopropenone sensitization with weekly scalp DPC. Material: whole blood, obtained in connection with sensitization to the hapten diphenylcyclopropenone (DPC). The receptors stem from a woman in her sixties or seventies with alopecia areata. Some clones in this sample may be carry-over from other donors' samples.

This clonotype was seen repeatedly, ten times or more. V gene TRBV6-2 or TRBV6-3 combines with J gene TRBJ1-6; D is unclear. Germline lookup yields CDR1 MNHEY and CDR2 SVGEGT. V was shortened by 0 bases and J by 7 bases, with 7 bases between the two germline ends. This CDR3 is built from 14 residues. CDR3 sequence: CASSYSSQNSPLHF. In DNA, the CDR3 is TGTGCCAGCAGTTACTCGAGTCAGAATTCACCCCTCCACTTT.

This chain uses TRBV2 with TRBJ2-2; D tentatively reads TRBD1 or TRBD2 (5 bases each). Germline loops: CDR1 SNHLY, CDR2 FYNNEI. The CDR3 has 16 residues. The V end was cut by 10 bases, the J end by 1 base, with 19 bases between. The CDR3 region is CAIPPGAHENTGELFF. The CDR3 bases are TGTGCCATTCCGCCCGGGGCCCACGAGAACACCGGGGAGCTGTTTTTT.

There are many counts of this clonotype. This chain connects TRBV12-3 or TRBV12-4 to TRBJ1-5, with no clear D. V lost 4 bases, J lost 2 bases, and 9 bases lay in between. The CDR3 runs 14 residues. The CDR3 loop is CASSSAPGNQPQHF. The CDR3 DNA follows: TGTGCCAGCAGTTCCGCCCCAGGCAATCAGCCCCAGCATTTT.

This clonotype has just a few counts. This chain links TRBV20-1 with TRBJ2-3; D is unclear. The CDR3 has 16 residues. V shed 0 bases and J shed 2 bases, with 15 bases lying between them. The germline V gene has CDR1 DFQATT and CDR2 SNEGSKA (reference sequence). In DNA, the CDR3 is TGCAGTGCTAGAGATCGGAACGGTCTCATCACAGATACGCAGTATTTT. This gives the protein CSARDRNGLITDTQYF.

This clonotype came up many times. V and J are TRBV2 and TRBJ1-1, with a weak D call TRBD1 (5 bases). Germline CDR1 and CDR2: SNHLY and FYNNEI. The germline V and J ends were trimmed by 6 bases and 0 bases, with 11 bases remaining between them. The CDR3 consists of 14 residues. CDR3 residues: CASSYRGLNTEAFF. In DNA, the CDR3 is TGTGCCAGCAGCTACCGGGGACTGAACACTGAAGCTTTCTTT.

This clonotype was detected a few times. J is TRBJ1-1 and V is TRBV6-6, with a tentative D call TRBD1 (5 bases). This CDR3 has 14 residues. CDR1 and CDR2 from the germline V gene are MNHNY and SVGAGI (reference sequence). V was shortened by 2 bases and J by 0 bases, with 7 bases between the two germline ends. This CDR3 is CASSYGAMNTEAFF. The CDR3 region has the DNA TGTGCCAGCAGTTACGGGGCGATGAACACTGAAGCTTTCTTT.

This clonotype was counted ten times or more. The V call is TRBV7-9, the J call TRBJ2-7; TRBD2 aligns across 13 bases. The CDR3 is made up of 13 amino acids. Looked up from germline, CDR1 is SEHNR and CDR2 is FQNEAQ (reference sequence). The V gene end was trimmed by 8 bases and the J gene end by 4 bases; junction bases not matched to a gene: 2. The CDR3 reads CASWTSGGYEQYF. CDR3 coding DNA: TGTGCCAGCTGGACTAGCGGGGGTTACGAGCAGTACTTC.

This clonotype has a count of ten or more. The rearrangement joins TRBV18 to TRBJ1-2; TRBD1 might be the D (6 bases). V was clipped by 5 bases and J by 12 bases, with 13 bases between them. This CDR3 is 11 amino acids long. Germline CDR1 reads KGHSH; CDR2 reads LQKENI. Here the CDR3 reads CASSSRQENTF. CDR3 in DNA: TGTGCCAGCTCATCAAGACAGGAGAACACCTTC.

This clonotype was counted at least ten times. This chain uses TRBV3-1 with TRBJ1-4; D might be TRBD1 (5 bases). V was shortened by 4 bases and J by 4 bases, with 34 bases between the two germline ends. In germline, CDR1 is LGHDT, CDR2 YNNKEL (reference sequence). CDR3 length: 22 amino acids. The chain's CDR3 is CASSPKWDFQSTHGDRNEKLFF. CDR3 nucleotides: TGTGCCAGCAGCCCTAAGTGGGACTTCCAGTCTACACACGGAGACCGTAATGAAAAACTGTTTTTT.

This clonotype was seen a handful of times. The chain couples TRBV5-6 to TRBJ2-7, with D perhaps matching TRBD1 (6 bases). The germline V and J ends were trimmed by 0 bases and 3 bases, with 10 bases remaining between them. The CDR3 runs to 14 residues. Germline CDR1 is SGHDT and CDR2 is YYEEEE. In DNA form, the CDR3 reads TGTGCCAGCAGCTTGGACAGGGTCGACTACGAGCAGTACTTC. Its translation: CASSLDRVDYEQYF.

The sample holds a few counts of this clonotype. The chain has TRBV7-2 and TRBJ2-2; 7 nucleotides align to TRBD2. CDR3 length: 15 residues. The germline CDR1 and CDR2 sequences are SGHTA and FQGNSA. V shed 5 bases and J 3 bases; nucleotides not matched to a gene: 6. CDR3: CASSPTSVHTGELFF. The DNA for the CDR3 is TGTGCCAGCAGCCCCACTAGCGTCCACACCGGGGAGCTGTTTTTT.

In its sample, this clonotype was seen many times. J is TRBJ1-2 and V is TRBV11-2; unclear D gene. This CDR3 comprises 14 residues. Germline loops: CDR1 SGHAT, CDR2 FQNNGV. Trimming left V 1 base short and J 4 bases short, with 10 bases between. The CDR3 protein is CASSLGSRSYGYTF. In nucleotides, the CDR3 is TGTGCCAGCAGCTTAGGTAGCAGGAGCTATGGCTACACCTTC.

This clonotype was recorded at least ten times. This sequence joins TRBV10-3 and TRBJ2-1; 10 bases are shared with TRBD2. Losses at the gene ends were 2 bases for V and 5 bases for J; bases not matched to a gene: 9. In germline, CDR1 is ENHRY, CDR2 SYGVKD. The CDR3 runs to 17 residues. CDR3 sequence: CAISERSSSGGHNEQFF. The CDR3 DNA sequence: TGTGCCATCAGTGAGCGGTCTTCTAGCGGGGGCCACAATGAGCAGTTCTTC.

This chain connects TRBV21-1 to TRBJ1-4; TRBD1 is the table's D call and was not checked against the DNA. TRBV21-1 is an annotated pseudogene. CDR3 length equals 14 residues. The CDR3 region is CASSFRGTFEKLFF. In nucleotides, the CDR3 is TGTGCCAGCAGCTTCAGGGGAACGTTCGAAAAACTGTTTTTT.

This clonotype has more than one count but fewer than ten. J is TRBJ2-5 and V is TRBV27; TRBD1 matches 7 bases. The CDR3 runs 13 residues. V lost 5 bases, J lost 5 bases, and 5 bases stayed unmatched. Germline CDR1 reads MNHEY; CDR2 reads SMNVEV (reference sequence). For the CDR3, the DNA is TGTGCCAGCAGTCGCGGACAGGCCGAGACCCAGTACTTC. Translated, it gives CASSRGQAETQYF.

This clonotype was seen more than once but under ten times. This chain uses TRBV5-1 with TRBJ1-2; TRBD1 matches 7 bases. V lost 3 bases and J lost 3; bases outside the gene matches: 2. CDR1 SGHRS and CDR2 YFSETQ come from the germline V gene. This CDR3 spans 13 amino acids. CDR3 amino acids: CASSSDRDYGYTF. For the CDR3, the DNA is TGCGCCAGCAGCTCCGACAGGGACTATGGCTACACCTTC.

This clonotype turned up a few times. J is TRBJ1-1 and V is TRBV5-1; the D gene is possibly TRBD1 (6 bases). Trimming took 4 bases from V and 7 from J, leaving 11 bases between them. CDR1 is SGHRS, CDR2 YFSETQ, per germline. The CDR3 runs to 12 residues. The CDR3 reads CASSLPGVEAFF. The DNA for the CDR3 is TGCGCCAGCAGCCTTCCAGGGGTTGAAGCTTTCTTT.